These 3 T cell receptor beta chains came from one sample sequenced in a study of identical twins. TCRdb reanalysed the 5' RACE reads using MiXCR and keeps one entry per CDR3 protein. The sample includes around 530,000 distinct CDR3 sequences, 12% to 15% seen only once; the top ten take nearly 0.45%. This sample also belongs to another study, concerning yellow fever vaccine responses in identical twins.

Sequenced: CD4+ T cells sorted from blood. The source of these receptors is a woman aged 18-29 years in good health.

At least ten counts were recorded for this clonotype. This chain uses TRBV5-1 with TRBJ2-1; D is possibly TRBD2 (5 bases). The V and J ends lost 4 bases and 4 bases respectively, with 9 bases between them. Germline lookup yields CDR1 SGHRS and CDR2 YFSETQ. The length of the CDR3 is 13 residues. CDR3 sequence: CASSSGPYNEQFF. The CDR3 DNA reads TGCGCCAGCAGCAGCGGCCCTTACAATGAGCAGTTCTTC.

This clonotype was counted between two and nine times. The chain is built from TRBV5-1 and TRBJ1-1; a weak D match, TRBD1 (5 bases). The CDR3 is 14 residues long. V shed 4 bases and J shed 3 bases, with 13 bases lying between them. The V gene's germline CDR1 is SGHRS and CDR2 YFSETQ. The CDR3 coding sequence is TGCGCCAGCAGCACGGGGGAGCCTTACACTGAAGCTTTCTTT. Protein: CASSTGEPYTEAFF.

V is TRBV6-5 and J is TRBJ1-2, with a weak D call TRBD1 (6 bases). V was clipped by 0 bases and J by 5 bases, with 13 bases between them. The germline CDR1 and CDR2 sequences are MNHEY and SVGAGI. This CDR3 region has 15 residues. The CDR3 is CASSYSVDSLYGYTF. CDR3 coding DNA: TGTGCCAGCAGTTACTCCGTGGACAGTCTTTATGGCTACACCTTC.